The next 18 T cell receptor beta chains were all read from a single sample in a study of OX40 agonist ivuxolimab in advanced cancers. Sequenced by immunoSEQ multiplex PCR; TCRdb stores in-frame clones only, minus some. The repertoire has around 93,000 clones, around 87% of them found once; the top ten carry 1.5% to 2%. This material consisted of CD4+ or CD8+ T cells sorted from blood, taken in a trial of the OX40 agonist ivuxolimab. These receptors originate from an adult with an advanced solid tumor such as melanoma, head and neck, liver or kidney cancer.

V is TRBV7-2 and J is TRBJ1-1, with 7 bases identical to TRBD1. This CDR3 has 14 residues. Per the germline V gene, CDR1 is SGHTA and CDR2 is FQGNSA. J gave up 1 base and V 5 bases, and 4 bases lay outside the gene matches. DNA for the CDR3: TGTGCCAGCAGCCCCAGGGGGGCGAACACTGAAGCTTTCTTT. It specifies CASSPRGANTEAFF.

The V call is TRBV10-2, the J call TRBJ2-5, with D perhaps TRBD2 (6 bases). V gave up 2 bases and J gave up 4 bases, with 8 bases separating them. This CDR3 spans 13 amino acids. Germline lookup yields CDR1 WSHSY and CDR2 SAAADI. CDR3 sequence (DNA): TGCGCCAGCAGTGAGAAGGGAGGAGAGACCCAGTACTTC. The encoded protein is CASSEKGGETQYF.

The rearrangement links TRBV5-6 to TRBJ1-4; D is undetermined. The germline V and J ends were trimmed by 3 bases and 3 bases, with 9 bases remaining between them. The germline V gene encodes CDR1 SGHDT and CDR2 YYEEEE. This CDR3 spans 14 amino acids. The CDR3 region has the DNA TGTGCCAGCAGCTGGAGGGAACCTAATGAAAAACTGTTTTTT. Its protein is CASSWREPNEKLFF.

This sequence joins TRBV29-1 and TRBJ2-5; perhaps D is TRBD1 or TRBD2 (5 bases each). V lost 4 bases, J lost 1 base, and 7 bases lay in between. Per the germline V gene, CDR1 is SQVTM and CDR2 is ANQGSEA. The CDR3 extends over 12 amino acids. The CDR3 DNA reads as TGCAGCGTTGTGGGGGTCCAAGAGACCCAGTACTTC. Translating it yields CSVVGVQETQYF.

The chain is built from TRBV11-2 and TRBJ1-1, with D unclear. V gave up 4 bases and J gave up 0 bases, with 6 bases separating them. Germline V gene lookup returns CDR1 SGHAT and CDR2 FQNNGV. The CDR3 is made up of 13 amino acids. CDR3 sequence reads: CASSSGMNTEAFF. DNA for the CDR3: TGTGCCAGCAGCTCCGGGATGAACACTGAAGCTTTCTTT.

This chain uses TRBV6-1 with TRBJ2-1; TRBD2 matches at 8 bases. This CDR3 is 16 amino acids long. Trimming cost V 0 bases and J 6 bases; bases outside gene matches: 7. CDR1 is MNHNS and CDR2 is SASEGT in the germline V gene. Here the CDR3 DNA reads TGTGCCAGCAGTGAAGCTTGGCGGGGGGCGTTCAATGAGCAGTTCTTC. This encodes CASSEAWRGAFNEQFF.

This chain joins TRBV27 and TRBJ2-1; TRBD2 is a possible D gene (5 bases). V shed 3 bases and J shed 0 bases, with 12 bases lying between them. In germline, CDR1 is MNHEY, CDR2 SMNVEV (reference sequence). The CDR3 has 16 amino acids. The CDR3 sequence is CASSFGVSGSYNEQFF. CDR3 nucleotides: TGTGCCAGCAGTTTCGGGGTAAGCGGCTCCTACAATGAGCAGTTCTTC.

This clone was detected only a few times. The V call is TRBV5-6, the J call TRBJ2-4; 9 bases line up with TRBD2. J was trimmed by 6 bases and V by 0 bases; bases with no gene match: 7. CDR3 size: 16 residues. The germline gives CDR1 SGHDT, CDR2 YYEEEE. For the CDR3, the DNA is TGTGCCAGCAGCTTGGCTAGCGGGGTCAGGGCAAACATTCAGTACTTC. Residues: CASSLASGVRANIQYF.

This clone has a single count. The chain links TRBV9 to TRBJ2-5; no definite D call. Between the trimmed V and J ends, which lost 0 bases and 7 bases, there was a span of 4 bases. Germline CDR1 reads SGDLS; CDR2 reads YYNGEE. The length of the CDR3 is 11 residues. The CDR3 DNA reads TGTGCCAGCAGCGTAGATGGGACCCAGTACTTC. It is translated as CASSVDGTQYF.

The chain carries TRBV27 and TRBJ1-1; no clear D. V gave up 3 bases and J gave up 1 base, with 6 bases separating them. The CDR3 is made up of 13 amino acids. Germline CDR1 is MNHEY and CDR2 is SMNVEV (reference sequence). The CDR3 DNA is TGTGCCAGCAGTTTTCGGCGGAACACTGAAGCTTTCTTT. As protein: CASSFRRNTEAFF.

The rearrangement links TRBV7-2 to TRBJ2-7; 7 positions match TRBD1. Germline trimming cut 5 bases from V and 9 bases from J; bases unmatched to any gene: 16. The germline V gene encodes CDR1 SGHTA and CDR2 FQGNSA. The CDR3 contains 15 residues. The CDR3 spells CASSPRQGTYLGQYF. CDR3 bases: TGTGCCAGCAGCCCCCGACAGGGAACCTACCTGGGGCAGTACTTC.

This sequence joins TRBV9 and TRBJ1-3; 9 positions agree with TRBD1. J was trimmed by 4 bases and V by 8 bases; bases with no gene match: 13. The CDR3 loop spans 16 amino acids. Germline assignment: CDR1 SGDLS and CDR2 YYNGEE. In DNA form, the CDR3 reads TGTGCCAGATACGTCACATGGGGACAGGGAGGAAACACCATATATTTT. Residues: CARYVTWGQGGNTIYF.

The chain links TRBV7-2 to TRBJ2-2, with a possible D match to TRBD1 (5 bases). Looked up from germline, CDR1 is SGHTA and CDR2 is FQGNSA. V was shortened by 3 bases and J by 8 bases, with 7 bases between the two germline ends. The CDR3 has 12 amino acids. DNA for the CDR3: TGTGCCAGCAGCTTGAGACAGGGGGAGCTGTTTTTT. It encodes CASSLRQGELFF.

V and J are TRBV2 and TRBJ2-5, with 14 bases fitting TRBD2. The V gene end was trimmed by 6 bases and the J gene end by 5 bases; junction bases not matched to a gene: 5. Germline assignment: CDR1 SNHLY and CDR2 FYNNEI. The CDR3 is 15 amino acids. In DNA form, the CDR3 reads TGTGCCAGCAGCGGGACTAGCGGGAGAGTTGAGACCCAGTACTTC. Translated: CASSGTSGRVETQYF.

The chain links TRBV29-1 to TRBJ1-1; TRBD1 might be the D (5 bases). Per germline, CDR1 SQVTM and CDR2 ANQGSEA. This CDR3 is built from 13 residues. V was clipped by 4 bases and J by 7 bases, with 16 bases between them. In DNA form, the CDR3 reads TGCAGCGTTGGGACGGGGACCGACAGTGAAGCTTTCTTT. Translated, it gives CSVGTGTDSEAFF.

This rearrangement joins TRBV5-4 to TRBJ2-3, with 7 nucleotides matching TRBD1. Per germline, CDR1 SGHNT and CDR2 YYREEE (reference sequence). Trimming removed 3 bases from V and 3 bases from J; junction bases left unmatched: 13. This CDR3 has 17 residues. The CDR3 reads CASSYRGGRQSTDTQYF. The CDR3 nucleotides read TGTGCCAGCAGCTACCGAGGGGGCCGGCAAAGTACAGATACGCAGTATTTT.

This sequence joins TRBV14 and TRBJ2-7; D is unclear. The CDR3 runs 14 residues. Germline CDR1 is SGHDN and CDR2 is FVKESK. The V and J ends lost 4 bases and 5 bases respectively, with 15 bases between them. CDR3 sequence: CASSPSVGKDEQYF. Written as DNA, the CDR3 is TGTGCCAGCAGCCCCTCGGTAGGGAAGGACGAGCAGTACTTC.

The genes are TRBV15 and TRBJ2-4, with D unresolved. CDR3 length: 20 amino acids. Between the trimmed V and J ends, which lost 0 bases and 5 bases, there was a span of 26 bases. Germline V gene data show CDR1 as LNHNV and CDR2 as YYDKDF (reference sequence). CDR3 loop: CATSRDQVLGQGRNQNIQYF. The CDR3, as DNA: TGTGCCACCAGCAGAGATCAAGTCCTTGGGCAAGGAAGGAACCAAAACATTCAGTACTTC. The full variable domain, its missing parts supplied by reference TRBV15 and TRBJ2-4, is DAMVIQNPRYQVTQFGKPVTLSCSQTLNHNVMYWYQQKSSQAPKLLFHYYDKDFNNEADTPDNFQSRRPNTSFCFLDIRSPGLGDTAMYLCATSRDQVLGQGRNQNIQYFGAGTRLSVL.